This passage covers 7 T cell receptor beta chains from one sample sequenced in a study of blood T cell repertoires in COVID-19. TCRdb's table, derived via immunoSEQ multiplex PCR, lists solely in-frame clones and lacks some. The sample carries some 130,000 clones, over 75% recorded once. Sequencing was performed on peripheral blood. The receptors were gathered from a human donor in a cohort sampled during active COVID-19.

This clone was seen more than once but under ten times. CDR3 DNA sequence: TGTGCCAGCAGCGCTAGCGGGGGGAGGTACAATGAGCAGTTCTTC. It translates to CASSASGGRYNEQFF. The genes are TRBV6-5 and TRBJ2-1; 11 bases are a match to TRBD2. Losses at the gene ends were 6 bases for V and 4 bases for J; bases not matched to a gene: 5. This CDR3 comprises 15 residues. Germline-derived CDR1 and CDR2 are MNHEY and SVGAGI.

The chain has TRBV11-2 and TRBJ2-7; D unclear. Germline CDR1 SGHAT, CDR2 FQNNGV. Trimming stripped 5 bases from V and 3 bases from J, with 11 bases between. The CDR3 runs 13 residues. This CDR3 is CASSVIQRYEQYF. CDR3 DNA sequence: TGTGCCAGCAGCGTCATCCAGCGCTACGAGCAGTACTTC.

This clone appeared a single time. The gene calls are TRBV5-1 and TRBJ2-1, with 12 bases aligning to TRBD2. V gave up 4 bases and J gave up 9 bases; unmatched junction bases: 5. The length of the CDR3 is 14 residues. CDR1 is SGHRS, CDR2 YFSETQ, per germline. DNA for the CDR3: TGCGCCAGCAGCCTAGCGGGAGGGCCGGGTGAGCAGTTCTTC. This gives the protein CASSLAGGPGEQFF.

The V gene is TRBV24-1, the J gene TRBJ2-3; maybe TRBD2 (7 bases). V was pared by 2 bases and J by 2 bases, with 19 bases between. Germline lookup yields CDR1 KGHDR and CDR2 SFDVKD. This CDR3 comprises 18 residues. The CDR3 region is CATSDSGSRGGDTDTQYF. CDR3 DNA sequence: TGTGCCACCAGTGATTCAGGGAGTAGGGGGGGTGACACAGATACGCAGTATTTT.

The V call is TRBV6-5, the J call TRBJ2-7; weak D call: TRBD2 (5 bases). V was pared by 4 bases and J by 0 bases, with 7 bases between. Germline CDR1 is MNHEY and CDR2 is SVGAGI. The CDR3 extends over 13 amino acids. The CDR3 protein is CASSWTPSYEQYF. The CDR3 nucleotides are TGTGCCAGCAGTTGGACTCCCTCCTACGAGCAGTACTTC.

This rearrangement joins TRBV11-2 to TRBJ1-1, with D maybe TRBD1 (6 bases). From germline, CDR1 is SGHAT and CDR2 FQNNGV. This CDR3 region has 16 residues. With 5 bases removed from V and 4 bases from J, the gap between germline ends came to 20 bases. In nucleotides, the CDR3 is TGTGCCAGCAGCCGAACCGCGGGGGGCCTCTCCACTGAAGCTTTCTTT. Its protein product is CASSRTAGGLSTEAFF.

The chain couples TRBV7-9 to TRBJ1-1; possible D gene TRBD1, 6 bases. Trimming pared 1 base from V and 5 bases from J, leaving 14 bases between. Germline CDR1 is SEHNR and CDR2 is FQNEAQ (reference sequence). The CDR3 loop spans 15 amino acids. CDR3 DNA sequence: TGTGCCAGCAGCTTAGATGGCAGGGGAGGGACTGAAGCTTTCTTT. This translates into CASSLDGRGGTEAFF.